Following are 27 T cell receptor beta chains from one sample sequenced in a study of CD8+ T cells in alopecia areata listed by TCRdb under 2018. The time point label on this specimen signifies: baseline before oral tofacitinib. The method behind the library was the immunoSEQ multiplex PCR assay. RNA was extracted from all samples and reverse transcribed into cDNA, which served as template for TCR sequencing. Imported from immuneACCESS, the table was reduced by TCRdb to in-frame sequences with V and J called. These copies leave out some clones; in studies compared against another copy, an unresolved V gene accounts for under half, and the cause of the remainder is not known. The sample contains fewer than 150,000 clones, 45% to 60% of them found a single time. Jointly, the top ten make up less than 5.5% of the sample. This specimen was CD4+ T cells sorted from blood, taken at week 0. These receptors were obtained from a human donor with alopecia areata.

This clone was seen a few times. The chain recombines TRBV5-4 with TRBJ2-2, with D possibly being TRBD2 (5 bases). The CDR3 loop spans 13 amino acids. With 10 bases removed from V and 8 bases from J, the gap between germline ends came to 18 bases. The germline gives CDR1 SGHNT, CDR2 YYREEE (reference sequence). CDR3 in amino acids: CACQRAREGELFF. CDR3 DNA: TGTGCCTGCCAGAGGGCTCGCGAAGGGGAGCTGTTTTTT.

This chain links TRBV4-2 with TRBJ1-1, with TRBD1 identical over 9 bases. The V gene end was trimmed by 0 bases and the J gene end by 1 base; junction bases not matched to a gene: 9. The CDR3 consists of 18 residues. Germline V lookup: CDR1 LGHNA, CDR2 YNFKEQ. In DNA, the CDR3 is TGTGCCAGCAGCCAAGATAAGAAGGGACAGGGCTGGAACACTGAAGCTTTCTTT. Its translation is CASSQDKKGQGWNTEAFF.

The V call is TRBV25-1, the J call TRBJ2-2; D may correspond to TRBD1 or TRBD2 (7 bases each). Germline assignment: CDR1 MGHDK and CDR2 SYGVNS. Deletions cut 1 base from V and 7 bases from J, with 13 bases between. This CDR3 spans 15 amino acids. The CDR3 nucleotides read TGTGCCAGCAGTGAATCTACAGGGGAGGGCGGGGAGCTGTTTTTT. Translation gives CASSESTGEGGELFF.

The chain links TRBV18 to TRBJ1-4, with 8 bases lining up with TRBD1. In germline, CDR1 is KGHSH, CDR2 LQKENI. J lost 8 bases, V lost 8 bases, and 7 bases had no gene match. The CDR3 is made up of 13 amino acids. The CDR3 nucleotides are TGTGCCAGCACCTCGGACAGGGACGAAAAACTGTTTTTT. It yields the protein CASTSDRDEKLFF.

This clone was seen a handful of times. The chain combines TRBV2 with TRBJ2-5; TRBD2 agrees at 10 bases. In germline, CDR1 is SNHLY, CDR2 FYNNEI. J gave up 0 bases and V 3 bases, and 4 bases lay outside the gene matches. This CDR3 contains 16 residues. CDR3 loop: CASSDILAGDQETQYF. CDR3 nucleotides: TGTGCCAGCAGTGATATCCTAGCGGGGGACCAAGAGACCCAGTACTTC.

V and J are TRBV15 and TRBJ1-2; D gene unclear. The CDR3 is 14 amino acids. Trimming took 0 bases from V and 8 from J, leaving 13 bases between them. The germline CDR1 and CDR2 sequences are LNHNV and YYDKDF (reference sequence). In DNA form, the CDR3 reads TGTGCCACCAGCAGAGATTTGGAGGAGGTCGGCTACACCTTC. This sequence encodes CATSRDLEEVGYTF. Using reference TRBV15 and TRBJ1-2 for the parts outside the CDR3, the full variable domain is DAMVIQNPRYQVTQFGKPVTLSCSQTLNHNVMYWYQQKSSQAPKLLFHYYDKDFNNEADTPDNFQSRRPNTSFCFLDIRSPGLGDTAMYLCATSRDLEEVGYTFGSGTRLTVV.

V usage is TRBV7-2 and J usage is TRBJ2-3; 9 bases agree with TRBD1. Trimming took 1 base from V and 1 from J; bases not matched to a gene: 12. Germline-derived CDR1 and CDR2 are SGHTA and FQGNSA. The CDR3 consists of 19 residues. CDR3 amino acids: CASSLVPRQGVVGTDTQYF. In DNA, the CDR3 is TGTGCCAGCAGCTTAGTGCCGCGACAGGGGGTCGTCGGCACAGATACGCAGTATTTT. Supplemented by reference TRBV7-2 and TRBJ2-3, the full variable domain reads GAGVSQSPSNKVTEKGKDVELRCDPISGHTALYWYRQSLGQGLEFLIYFQGNSAPDKSGLPSDRFSAERTGGSVSTLTIQRTQQEDSAVYLCASSLVPRQGVVGTDTQYFGPGTRLTVL.

This clone showed up just a few times. This sequence joins TRBV6-5 and TRBJ2-5; 8 nucleotides line up with TRBD2. The germline V gene has CDR1 MNHEY and CDR2 SVGAGI. The CDR3 spans 13 residues. This CDR3 reads CAAGLPGGETQYF. The CDR3 DNA is TGTGCGGCAGGGCTGCCGGGGGGGGAGACCCAGTACTTC.

This rearrangement joins TRBV19 to TRBJ2-5; the match to TRBD1 covers 8 bases. CDR3 length: 16 amino acids. In germline, CDR1 is LNHDA, CDR2 SQIVND (reference sequence). The ends lost 4 bases at V and 4 bases at J; junction bases unmatched: 11. CDR3 residues: CASSSRQGAAGETQYF. CDR3 DNA: TGTGCCAGTAGTAGCCGTCAGGGGGCAGCAGGAGAGACCCAGTACTTC.

This chain connects TRBV10-3 to TRBJ1-2; TRBD1 aligns across 9 bases. Trimming at V came to 3 bases and at J to 7 bases, leaving 6 bases not matched to a gene. The CDR3 has 14 residues. Germline assignment: CDR1 ENHRY and CDR2 SYGVKD. The CDR3 DNA reads TGTGCCATCAGTGAAGGGACAGGGAGTTTTGGCTACACCTTC. Translating it yields CAISEGTGSFGYTF.

This chain joins TRBV2 and TRBJ1-3; no definite D call. CDR1 and CDR2 (germline): SNHLY, FYNNEI. The CDR3 runs 14 residues. Trimming stripped 8 bases from V and 0 bases from J, with 11 bases between. Written as DNA, the CDR3 is TGTGCCAGCCAGTTGGAACTCTCTGGAAACACCATATATTTT. This translates into CASQLELSGNTIYF. Complete variable domain (other parts from reference TRBV2 and TRBJ1-3): EPEVTQTPSHQVTQMGQEVILRCVPISNHLYFYWYRQILGQKVEFLVSFYNNEISEKSEIFDDQFSVERPDGSNFTLKIRSTKLEDSAMYFCASQLELSGNTIYFGEGSWLTVV.

Here the CDR3 reads CASSLGAGTYNEQFF. In DNA form, the CDR3 reads TGTGCCAGCAGCTTAGGTGCTGGCACTTACAATGAGCAGTTCTTC. This chain connects TRBV7-9 to TRBJ2-1; the D is unclear. The CDR3 contains 15 residues. V shed 1 base and J shed 4 bases, with 11 bases lying between them. In germline, CDR1 is SEHNR, CDR2 FQNEAQ (reference sequence).

This chain links TRBV30 with TRBJ1-1; 7 nucleotides agree with TRBD1. The CDR3 loop spans 15 amino acids. The germline gives CDR1 GTSNPN, CDR2 SVGIG (reference sequence). V lost 0 bases to trimming and J lost 1 base; unmatched junction nucleotides: 5. CDR3 nucleotides: TGTGCCTGGAGTGTGACCGACAGGGCGAACACTGAAGCTTTCTTT. Translated, it gives CAWSVTDRANTEAFF.

The chain couples TRBV28 to TRBJ2-1; TRBD1 agrees at 11 bases. Germline V CDR1 and CDR2: MDHEN, SYDVKM. V was pared by 7 bases and J by 7 bases, with 9 bases of the junction left unmatched. The CDR3 consists of 15 residues. In DNA form, the CDR3 reads TGTGCCAGCAAATTCCCGGGACAGGGGGAGAATGAGCAGTTCTTC. Encoded protein: CASKFPGQGENEQFF.

In its sample, this clone was seen a few times. This rearrangement joins TRBV7-9 to TRBJ1-2, with TRBD1 identical over 9 bases. The germline V gene encodes CDR1 SEHNR and CDR2 FQNEAQ (reference sequence). V was pared by 2 bases and J by 7 bases, with 8 bases of the junction left unmatched. This CDR3 spans 15 amino acids. DNA of the CDR3: TGTGCCAGCAGCTTAAGTAACAGGGGGCAAGCTGGCTACACCTTC. Protein sequence: CASSLSNRGQAGYTF.

In this sample, this clone turned up a few times. V gene TRBV5-1 combines with J gene TRBJ2-1, with 7 bases matching TRBD1. Germline V gene sequence: CDR1 SGHRS, CDR2 YFSETQ. The CDR3 consists of 13 residues. Germline trimming cut 4 bases from V and 6 bases from J; bases unmatched to any gene: 4. The CDR3 DNA sequence: TGCGCCAGCAGCCGGACAGGTACCAATGAGCAGTTCTTC. Translating gives CASSRTGTNEQFF.

The chain couples TRBV7-2 to TRBJ1-1; no reliable D call. The ends were cut back, 4 bases at V and 11 bases at J, with 11 bases in the middle. The CDR3 consists of 11 residues. The germline V gene encodes CDR1 SGHTA and CDR2 FQGNSA. The CDR3 protein is CASSSPSMAFF. CDR3 bases: TGTGCCAGCAGCTCACCTTCCATGGCTTTCTTT.

This clone showed up just once. This chain connects TRBV4-1 to TRBJ2-3; no definite D call. V lost 1 base to trimming and J lost 0 bases, with 11 bases between them. This CDR3 contains 16 residues. Per the germline V gene, CDR1 is MGHRA and CDR2 is YSYEKL. Here the CDR3 DNA reads TGCGCCAGCAGCCAAGTTTCGGCGCAGAGCACAGATACGCAGTATTTT. Residues: CASSQVSAQSTDTQYF.

In this sample, this clone turned up a few times. The CDR3: CASSDSGTGNYEQYF. For the CDR3, the DNA is TGTGCCAGCAGCGACTCCGGGACAGGGAACTACGAGCAGTACTTC. J is TRBJ2-7 and V is TRBV28; 9 bases match TRBD1. The length of the CDR3 is 15 residues. Germline loops: CDR1 MDHEN, CDR2 SYDVKM. Trimming cost V 6 bases and J 3 bases; bases outside gene matches: 9.

J is TRBJ1-2 and V is TRBV5-1; D not resolved. CDR1 is SGHRS and CDR2 is YFSETQ in the germline V gene. This CDR3 comprises 8 residues. V lost 4 bases and J 10 bases, leaving 2 bases between the germline ends. CDR3: CASSPYTF. In nucleotides, the CDR3 is TGCGCCAGCAGCCCCTACACCTTC. Drawing the rest from reference TRBV5-1 and TRBJ1-2, the complete variable domain is KAGVTQTPRYLIKTRGQQVTLSCSPISGHRSVSWYQQTPGQGLQFLFEYFSETQRNKGNFPGRFSGRQFSNSRSEMNVSTLELGDSALYLCASSPYTFGSGTRLTVV.

The V gene is TRBV7-9, the J gene TRBJ2-7; 7 bases are shared with TRBD1. CDR3 length: 15 residues. Germline V gives CDR1 SEHNR, CDR2 FQNEAQ (reference sequence). Losses at the gene ends were 5 bases for V and 3 bases for J; bases not matched to a gene: 10. CDR3 in amino acids: CASSPKGAIYYEQYF. For the CDR3, the DNA is TGTGCCAGCAGCCCCAAGGGGGCCATCTACTACGAGCAGTACTTC. The variable domain in full, with the rest retrieved from reference TRBV7-9 and TRBJ2-7, is DTGVSQNPRHKITKRGQNVTFRCDPISEHNRLYWYRQTLGQGPEFLTYFQNEAQLEKSRLLSDRFSAERPKGSFSTLEIQRTEQGDSAMYLCASSPKGAIYYEQYFGPGTRLTVT.

V is TRBV6-5 and J is TRBJ1-1, with D possibly being TRBD1 (6 bases). CDR3 size: 15 residues. Trimming removed 0 bases at V and 2 bases at J, with 10 bases between. Germline CDR1 MNHEY, CDR2 SVGAGI. CDR3 region: CASSYSMGQNTEAFF. CDR3 DNA sequence: TGTGCCAGCAGTTACTCGATGGGACAAAACACTGAAGCTTTCTTT.

V and J are TRBV9 and TRBJ1-3; D is ambiguous. This CDR3 has 15 amino acids. Per germline, CDR1 SGDLS and CDR2 YYNGEE. Trimming shortened V by 3 bases and J by 4 bases, and 14 bases separated the two germline ends. The CDR3 bases are TGTGCCAGCAGCGCCTCGACGGAGGCGGGAAACACCATATATTTT. Amino acids: CASSASTEAGNTIYF.

The V and J genes are TRBV6-5 and TRBJ1-2; D gene uncertain. In germline, CDR1 is MNHEY, CDR2 SVGAGI. The CDR3 totals 13 residues. V was pared by 6 bases and J by 3 bases, with 11 bases between. For the CDR3, the DNA is TGTGCCAGCAGGACGGACGGCTACTATGGCTACACCTTC. This codes for CASRTDGYYGYTF.

Only a few counts were recorded for this clone. The chain carries TRBV28 and TRBJ2-5; tentatively, D is TRBD1 (5 bases). This CDR3 is built from 15 residues. Between the trimmed V and J ends, which lost 6 bases and 7 bases, there was a span of 21 bases. In germline, CDR1 is MDHEN, CDR2 SYDVKM. The CDR3 sequence is CASSTSGRAQRTQYF. The CDR3 DNA sequence: TGTGCCAGCAGCACCTCAGGGCGCGCCCAGCGGACCCAGTACTTC.

This clone has just a few counts. The chain combines TRBV7-2 with TRBJ2-5; TRBD2 agrees at 8 bases. This CDR3 has 15 residues. Trimming at V came to 5 bases and at J to 0 bases, leaving 5 bases not matched to a gene. Germline V CDR1 and CDR2: SGHTA, FQGNSA. CDR3 sequence reads: CASSTTSVYQETQYF. CDR3 coding DNA: TGTGCCAGCAGCACGACTAGCGTGTACCAAGAGACCCAGTACTTC.

The chain uses TRBV27 and TRBJ2-7, with TRBD1 matching 8 bases. The V gene end was trimmed by 6 bases and the J gene end by 0 bases; junction bases not matched to a gene: 7. Germline assignment: CDR1 MNHEY and CDR2 SMNVEV (reference sequence). The CDR3 contains 15 residues. The CDR3 here is CASRQGQENSYEQYF. The CDR3 DNA reads TGTGCCAGCAGACAGGGACAGGAAAACTCCTACGAGCAGTACTTC.